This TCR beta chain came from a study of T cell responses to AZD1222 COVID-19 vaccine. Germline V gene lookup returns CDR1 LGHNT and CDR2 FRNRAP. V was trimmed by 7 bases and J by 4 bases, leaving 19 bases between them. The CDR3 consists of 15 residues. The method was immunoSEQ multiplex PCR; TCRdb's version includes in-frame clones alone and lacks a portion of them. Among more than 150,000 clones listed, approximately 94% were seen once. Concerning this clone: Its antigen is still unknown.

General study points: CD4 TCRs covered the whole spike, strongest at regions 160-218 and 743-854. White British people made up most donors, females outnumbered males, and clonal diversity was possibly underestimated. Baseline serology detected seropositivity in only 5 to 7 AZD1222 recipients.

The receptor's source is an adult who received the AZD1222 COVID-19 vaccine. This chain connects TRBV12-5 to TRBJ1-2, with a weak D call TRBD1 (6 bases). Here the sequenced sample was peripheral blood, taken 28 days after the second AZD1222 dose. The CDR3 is CASARQGHSGYGYTF. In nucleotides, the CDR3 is TGTGCTAGTGCGCGGCAGGGGCATAGCGGCTATGGCTACACCTTC.